The rows below give T cell receptor beta chains drawn from one sample of a study of cytomegalovirus exposure and HLA in healthy donors. The table came from immunoSEQ multiplex PCR; TCRdb's copy has only in-frame clones and leaves some out. The repertoire holds hundreds of thousands of clones, approximately 90% seen once, with around 2.1% in the top ten. The sample taken for sequencing was PBMCs. The receptors were sampled from a young woman in good health and CMV-seronegative. Both conserved end residues are part of each CDR3. D genes are given only for firm matches. A row's size may be missing; if present it is once, few, many or a size class.

NA TRBJ2-7 TRBV10-1 NA CASSELAPDLGYEQYF TGCGCCAGCAGTGAGTTGGCCCCGGACTTGGGCTACGAGCAGTACTTC
NA TRBJ2-7 TRBV6-5 NA CASSYGRALEQYF TGTGCCAGCAGTTACGGCAGGGCCCTCGAGCAGTACTTC
NA TRBJ1-3 TRBV12-5 NA CQPWGVAYLSGNTIYF TGTCAACCTTGGGGGGTCGCATACCTCTCTGGAAACACCATATATTTT
NA TRBJ1-4 TRBV30 NA CAWRAASNEKLFF TGTGCCTGGAGGGCTGCATCTAATGAAAAACTGTTTTTT
TRBD1 TRBJ1-2 TRBV10-3 NA CAISPQDRGNYGYTF TGTGCCATCAGTCCACAAGACAGGGGCAACTATGGCTACACCTTC
NA TRBJ1-2 TRBV2 NA CASSIEVSNYGYTF TGTGCCAGCAGTATTGAGGTGAGCAACTATGGCTACACCTTC
TRBD1 TRBJ1-2 TRBV7-8 NA CASSRGGQGDYGYTF TGTGCCAGCAGCCGAGGCGGACAGGGGGACTATGGCTACACCTTC
NA TRBJ2-2 TRBV19 NA CASSTWGSGAGELFF TGTGCCAGTAGTACTTGGGGCAGTGGGGCCGGGGAGCTGTTTTTT
TRBD1 TRBJ1-6 TRBV4-1 NA CASSSRGPGQGDYNSPLHF TGCGCCAGCAGCAGCCGAGGCCCAGGACAGGGCGACTATAATTCACCCCTCCACTTT
NA TRBJ2-7 TRBV2 few CASSPGGWEVYEQYF TGTGCCAGCAGTCCAGGGGGGTGGGAGGTCTACGAGCAGTACTTC
NA TRBJ1-4 TRBV6-1 NA CASSGRGLTNEKLFF TGTGCCAGCAGTGGTAGGGGACTTACTAATGAAAAACTGTTTTTT
NA TRBJ2-1 TRBV7-9 NA CASSSLGSSYNEQFF TGTGCCAGTTCAAGTTTGGGGAGCTCCTACAATGAGCAGTTCTTC
NA TRBJ2-7 TRBV7-9 NA CASSLGGQYEQYF TGTGCCAGCAGCTTGGGGGGTCAGTACGAGCAGTACTTC
TRBD2 TRBJ2-1 TRBV2 NA CATRRLAGGRNSYNEQFF TGTGCCACTCGTAGACTAGCGGGGGGCCGAAACTCCTACAATGAGCAGTTCTTC
NA TRBJ1-1 TRBV19 once CASSRQGTNTEAFF TGTGCCAGTAGTAGGCAGGGGACAAACACTGAAGCTTTCTTT
TRBD1 TRBJ1-2 TRBV6-5 NA CASSGDRGLYGYTF TGTGCCAGCAGTGGGGACAGGGGGTTATATGGCTACACCTTC
NA TRBJ1-3 TRBV2 NA CASSLGELSGNTIYF TGTGCCAGCAGTCTCGGGGAACTCTCTGGAAACACCATATATTTT
TRBD1 TRBJ1-2 TRBV9 NA CASSVAPGTDGYTF TGTGCCAGCAGCGTAGCTCCCGGGACAGATGGCTACACCTTC
TRBD1 TRBJ2-1 TRBV9 NA CASSEPGTVLNEQFF TGTGCCAGCAGCGAACCCGGGACAGTACTCAATGAGCAGTTCTTC
NA TRBJ1-2 TRBV20-1 NA CSALTPGGYTF TGCAGTGCCCTGACACCTGGAGGCTACACCTTC
TRBD2 TRBJ2-7 TRBV5-6 NA CASSLGGGASEQYF TGTGCCAGCAGCTTGGGCGGGGGGGCGAGCGAGCAGTACTTC
TRBD1 TRBJ1-1 TRBV10-2 NA CASRDRGNTEAFF TGCGCCAGCCGTGACAGGGGGAACACTGAAGCTTTCTTT
NA TRBJ2-1 TRBV5-1 NA CASSSEDEQFF TGCGCCAGCAGCTCGGAGGATGAGCAGTTCTTC